This T cell receptor (beta chain) was sequenced for a study of blood T cell repertoires in COVID-19. Study at large: The origin of the acute and convalescent COVID-19 samples was the United States, Italy and Spain. In each case, the material was cDNA or gDNA derived from T cells, B-cell-depleted T cells, or PBMCs.

Germline CDR1 reads KGHSH; CDR2 reads LQKENI. Deletions cut 4 bases from V and 5 bases from J, with 21 bases between. The CDR3 is made up of 17 amino acids. In the original analysis: Reference gene primer amplification gave nucleated cell count estimates. The protocol was immunoSEQ multiplex PCR, while the TCRdb copy is restricted to in-frame clones and leaves out a portion. V, J and clone size derive from that table, while D and trimming were established from the DNA sequence. Seen here are roughly 4,700 clones, approximately 76% observed once, and the top ten hold more than 35%. Sample: peripheral blood. The clonotype comes from a human donor in a cohort sampled during active COVID-19. The V gene is TRBV18, the J gene TRBJ2-1; D perhaps matches TRBD1 (6 bases). CDR3 sequence: CASSRSGVAWTDNEQFF. Here the CDR3 DNA reads TGTGCCAGCTCACGGTCAGGGGTGGCCTGGACAGACAATGAGCAGTTCTTC.